The rows below give T cell receptor beta chains drawn from one sample of a study of TIL therapy for anti-PD-1-resistant metastatic lung cancer. Using immunoSEQ multiplex PCR, the repertoire was profiled, and TCRdb retains in-frame clones only, with some absent. The sample has tens of thousands of clones, around 87% seen once. Source: blood, taken at baseline. Receptors were obtained from a person aged 25-79 years with non-small cell lung cancer. CDR3s leave out the opening cysteine and the closing phenylalanine or tryptophan. A D gene is named only where the DNA matches it firmly.

ASSLAPGLQPGELF,TRBV28,TRBD2,TRBJ2-2
ASSQDFVSRDEQY,TRBV3-1/TRBV3-2,NA,TRBJ2-7
ASSLDWDAGNQETQY,TRBV11-2,NA,TRBJ2-5
ASSLQQGFTDTQY,TRBV27,TRBD1,TRBJ2-3
ASTPSPYEQF,TRBV12-3/TRBV12-4,NA,TRBJ2-1
ASSQEIGIQY,TRBV4-1,NA,TRBJ2-4
ASSSFGVITDTQY,TRBV5-8,NA,TRBJ2-3
ASSDSSRGTEAF,TRBV6-4,NA,TRBJ1-1
ATSEDSTGQYGYT,TRBV15,TRBD1,TRBJ1-2
AISEYPRDEQY,TRBV10-3,NA,TRBJ2-7
ASSHPTGVYGYT,TRBV23-1,TRBD1,TRBJ1-2
SVAGRASEKLF,TRBV29-1,NA,TRBJ1-4
ASSLTGGYGYT,TRBV12-3/TRBV12-4,TRBD1,TRBJ1-2
ASGRGQPYEQY,TRBV12-5,TRBD1,TRBJ2-7
ASSVSGLGTLEETQY,TRBV9,TRBD2,TRBJ2-5
ASSQDKASANNSPLH,TRBV4-1,NA,TRBJ1-6
TSSHSGQRNSPLH,TRBV1,NA,TRBJ1-6
ASRGQGNGPQH,TRBV14,TRBD1,TRBJ1-5
ASSWGGTYEQY,TRBV28,NA,TRBJ2-7
ASSTGEVVLGT,TRBV28,TRBD1,TRBJ1-2
ASSLGGLEGANEQF,TRBV7-3,NA,TRBJ2-1
ASSPDGGTDTQY,TRBV5-6,NA,TRBJ2-3
AWSGQGGGANVLT,TRBV30,NA,TRBJ2-6
ASSASGALGEQF,TRBV5-1,NA,TRBJ2-1
ASSWGWPYEQY,TRBV27,NA,TRBJ2-7
ATSRVAPDTQY,TRBV15,NA,TRBJ2-3
AWNELLAGTGELF,TRBV30,NA,TRBJ2-2
ASSPQNQPQH,TRBV6-5,NA,TRBJ1-5
ASRGDPNAGELF,TRBV9,NA,TRBJ2-2
ASSPDGRGTEAF,TRBV7-9,NA,TRBJ1-1
ASSTQGNEQF,TRBV19,NA,TRBJ2-1
ASSLVGGPDTQY,TRBV7-6,NA,TRBJ2-3
ASSGQGVGGYT,TRBV27,TRBD1,TRBJ1-2
ASSESLWSNQPQH,TRBV6-1,NA,TRBJ1-5
ATGDRGRGVGEQY,TRBV6-5,TRBD1,TRBJ2-7
ATRGGDRTVHTGELF,TRBV10-3,NA,TRBJ2-2
ASDRGQGLNQPQH,TRBV30,TRBD1,TRBJ1-5
ASSQVSGISNEQF,TRBV4-2,NA,TRBJ2-1
ASSFLLAGGRSNTGELF,TRBV28,TRBD2,TRBJ2-2
SVDPGGLNTEAF,TRBV29-1,NA,TRBJ1-1
ASHRLIQVNEQF,TRBV11-3,NA,TRBJ2-1
ASNYRGVTEAF,TRBV19,TRBD1,TRBJ1-1
ASSPGAEGTEAF,TRBV18,NA,TRBJ1-1
ASSPRGYNEQF,TRBV4-1,NA,TRBJ2-1
ASSSGATGGYEQY,TRBV5-1,NA,TRBJ2-7
AWSLRLNEKLF,TRBV30,NA,TRBJ1-4
ASSDMTGRYGYT,TRBV6-1,TRBD1,TRBJ1-2
ASSLSLNEQF,TRBV27,NA,TRBJ2-1
ASSADPWSGELF,TRBV2,NA,TRBJ2-2